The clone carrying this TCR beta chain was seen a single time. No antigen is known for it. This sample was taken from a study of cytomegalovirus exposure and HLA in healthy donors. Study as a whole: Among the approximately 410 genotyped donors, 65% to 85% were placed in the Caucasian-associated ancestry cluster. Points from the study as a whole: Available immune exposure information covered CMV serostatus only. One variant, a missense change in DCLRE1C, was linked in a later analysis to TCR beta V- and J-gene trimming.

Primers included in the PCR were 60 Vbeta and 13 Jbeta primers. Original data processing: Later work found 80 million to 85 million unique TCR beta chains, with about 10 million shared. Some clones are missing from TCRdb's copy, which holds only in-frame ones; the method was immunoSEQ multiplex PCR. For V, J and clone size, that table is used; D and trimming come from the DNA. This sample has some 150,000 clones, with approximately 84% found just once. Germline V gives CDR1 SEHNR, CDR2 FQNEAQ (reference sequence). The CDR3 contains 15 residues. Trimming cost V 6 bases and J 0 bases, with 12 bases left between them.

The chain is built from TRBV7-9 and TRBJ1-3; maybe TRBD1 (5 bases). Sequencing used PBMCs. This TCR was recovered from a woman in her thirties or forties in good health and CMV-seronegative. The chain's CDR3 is CASRDIRPSGNTIYF. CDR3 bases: TGTGCCAGCAGGGACATTCGCCCCTCTGGAAACACCATATATTTT.